This TCR beta chain is drawn from a study of vaccination effects on CD4 cells after COVID-19. Clones were sequenced by immunoSEQ multiplex PCR, and TCRdb holds only the in-frame ones, with some missing. This table has 40,000 to 55,000 clones, 70% to 75% appearing once. As to this clone: The antigen remains unidentified.

CD4+ T cell isolation took place after 10 days of culture. Germline CDR1 reads SGHNT; CDR2 reads YENEEA. The CDR3 sequence is 14 residues long. Trimming took 5 bases from V and 7 from J; bases not matched to a gene: 10. Sequenced here: CD4+ T cells from PBMCs cultured without peptide, sampled before COVID-19 vaccination. J is TRBJ1-2 and V is TRBV11-3, with 7 bases fitting TRBD1. The sequence derives from a human donor who had a prior SARS-CoV-2 infection. CDR3 sequence reads: CASSGKGDRGGYTF. As DNA, the CDR3 is TGTGCCAGCAGCGGAAAGGGGGACAGAGGTGGCTACACCTTC.